Presented here are 18 T cell receptor beta chains from one specimen sequenced in a study of CD8 T cells in ankylosing spondylitis. Study-level points and caveats: Apparently characteristic of ankylosing spondylitis blood was a TCR beta motif (roughly eight highly homologous variants).

TCRdb recomputed calls from the 5' RACE reads with MiXCR, one row per CDR3 protein. Seen here are some 140,000 distinct CDR3 sequences, approximately 17% observed once, and the top ten hold approximately 30%. For these receptors, no antigen is known. Sequenced material: blood, either unsorted or a sorted T cell fraction (not recorded which). These receptors came from a male donor with ankylosing spondylitis.

J is TRBJ2-4 and V is TRBV27; no clear D. Germline CDR1 reads MNHEY; CDR2 reads SMNVEV (reference sequence). The germline V and J ends were trimmed by 3 bases and 10 bases, with 19 bases remaining between them. The CDR3 has 15 residues. CDR3 in DNA: TGTGCCAGCAGTTTTATATCCTCCAGGCGAGATATTCAGTACTTC. It codes for CASSFISSRRDIQYF.

This clonotype was seen only a few times. This chain joins TRBV4-2 and TRBJ1-2; no clear D gene. The length of the CDR3 is 15 residues. Trimming removed 5 bases from V and 5 bases from J, with 18 bases in between. From germline, CDR1 is LGHNA and CDR2 YNFKEQ. Here the CDR3 reads CASSLLDWQRYGYTF. The CDR3 region has the DNA TGTGCCAGCAGCTTATTGGACTGGCAACGGTATGGCTACACCTTC.

This clonotype showed up just a few times. The rearrangement joins TRBV19 to TRBJ2-2; D is unclear. V lost 4 bases and J 6 bases, leaving 6 bases between the germline ends. The CDR3 runs 12 residues. The V gene's germline CDR1 is LNHDA and CDR2 SQIVND (reference sequence). DNA of the CDR3: TGTGCCAGTAGTAATGGTCCCGGGGAGCTGTTTTTT. Encoded protein: CASSNGPGELFF.

This CDR3 is CSATLKYSSYNEQFF. CDR3 bases: TGCAGTGCTACCCTGAAATATAGCTCCTACAATGAGCAGTTCTTC. This chain connects TRBV20-1 to TRBJ2-1; D is ambiguous. Germline lookup yields CDR1 DFQATT and CDR2 SNEGSKA (reference sequence). The germline V and J ends were trimmed by 4 bases and 0 bases, with 13 bases remaining between them. CDR3 length: 15 amino acids.

The sample holds one count of this clonotype. V is TRBV5-1 and J is TRBJ2-7, with a possible D match to TRBD1 (6 bases). The CDR3 length is 12 residues. Trimming stripped 2 bases from V and 6 bases from J, with 9 bases between. The germline V gene encodes CDR1 SGHRS and CDR2 YFSETQ. As DNA, the CDR3 is TGCGCCAGCAGCTTAACAGGGCCCGAGCAGTACTTC. Residues: CASSLTGPEQYF.

In this sample, this clonotype turned up a few times. The V gene is TRBV29-1, the J gene TRBJ1-1; no clear D. Per the germline V gene, CDR1 is SQVTM and CDR2 is ANQGSEA. V lost 5 bases to trimming and J lost 5 bases, with 15 bases between them. The CDR3 length is 13 residues. The CDR3 DNA is TGCAGCGTTCTCGTCATGACCGCGACTGAAGCTTTCTTT. Its protein is CSVLVMTATEAFF.

The chain couples TRBV28 to TRBJ2-7; tentative D call: TRBD1 (5 bases). In germline, CDR1 is MDHEN, CDR2 SYDVKM. The CDR3 is 12 amino acids. V was trimmed by 4 bases and J by 6 bases, leaving 10 bases between them. The CDR3 spells CASSSGKGEQYF. The CDR3 region has the DNA TGTGCCAGCAGTTCAGGGAAGGGCGAGCAGTACTTC.

The chain joins TRBV12-3 or TRBV12-4 to TRBJ2-3; a weak D match, TRBD2 (5 bases). V lost 2 bases and J lost 2, with 8 bases in between. The CDR3 totals 14 residues. CDR3 residues: CASSLNGITDTQYF. Here the CDR3 DNA reads TGTGCCAGCAGTTTAAACGGGATCACAGATACGCAGTATTTT.

This clonotype showed up many times. V usage is TRBV9 and J usage is TRBJ2-2, with 11 bases matching TRBD2. Looked up from germline, CDR1 is SGDLS and CDR2 is YYNGEE. The CDR3 runs 15 residues. V gave up 8 bases and J gave up 3 bases; unmatched junction bases: 6. This chain's CDR3 is CASGSGRAHTGELFF. The CDR3 DNA sequence: TGTGCCAGTGGTAGCGGGAGGGCCCACACCGGGGAGCTGTTTTTT.

This chain links TRBV25-1 with TRBJ2-7, with 7 bases lining up with TRBD1. Germline CDR1 reads MGHDK; CDR2 reads SYGVNS. CDR3 length: 19 amino acids. Unmatched junction bases numbered 17, after V lost 1 base and J lost 2 bases. In nucleotides, the CDR3 is TGTGCCAGCAGTGAATCGAGGGGGCAAAGCCCCGAGGTAACCTACGAGCAGTACTTC. It is translated as CASSESRGQSPEVTYEQYF.

This clonotype was counted a few times. V and J are TRBV4-1 and TRBJ2-3; 12 nucleotides line up with TRBD2. CDR3 size: 14 residues. The germline gives CDR1 MGHRA, CDR2 YSYEKL. Trimming took 6 bases from V and 7 from J; bases not matched to a gene: 5. CDR3 loop: CASRLTSGSHTQYF. The CDR3 DNA follows: TGCGCCAGCAGGTTGACTAGCGGGAGTCATACGCAGTATTTT.

This clonotype showed up just a few times. V is TRBV7-9 and J is TRBJ2-7; 9 bases line up with TRBD2. Germline V lookup: CDR1 SEHNR, CDR2 FQNEAQ (reference sequence). V lost 4 bases to trimming and J lost 3 bases; unmatched junction nucleotides: 13. The CDR3 covers 17 residues. CDR3 nucleotides: TGTGCCAGCAGCTCGAGGACTAGCGTCCTCGGGAGCTACGAGCAGTACTTC. Protein: CASSSRTSVLGSYEQYF. Complete variable domain (other parts from reference TRBV7-9 and TRBJ2-7): DTGVSQNPRHKITKRGQNVTFRCDPISEHNRLYWYRQTLGQGPEFLTYFQNEAQLEKSRLLSDRFSAERPKGSFSTLEIQRTEQGDSAMYLCASSSRTSVLGSYEQYFGPGTRLTVT.

The chain is built from TRBV2 and TRBJ2-7; 7 nucleotides align to TRBD1. This CDR3 spans 12 amino acids. V gave up 7 bases and J gave up 2 bases; unmatched junction bases: 2. CDR1 is SNHLY and CDR2 is FYNNEI in the germline V gene. For the CDR3, the DNA is TGTGCCAGCACCGACAGGGCCTACGAGCAGTACTTC. Translation gives CASTDRAYEQYF.

This chain links TRBV5-6 with TRBJ2-1; D is uncertain. CDR1 SGHDT and CDR2 YYEEEE come from the germline V gene. The CDR3 has 16 amino acids. V lost 1 base to trimming and J lost 2 bases, with 13 bases between them. The CDR3: CASSLLRSGTYNEQFF. CDR3 in DNA: TGTGCCAGCAGCTTGTTAAGATCTGGTACCTACAATGAGCAGTTCTTC.

This clonotype was detected a few times. The V gene is TRBV4-1, the J gene TRBJ1-1; 8 nucleotides match TRBD1. Germline values: CDR1 MGHRA, CDR2 YSYEKL. There are 15 residues in the CDR3. V shed 1 base and J 7 bases; nucleotides not matched to a gene: 8. CDR3 sequence reads: CASSQVVRGRVEAFF. DNA of the CDR3: TGCGCCAGCAGCCAAGTTGTCAGGGGGCGGGTTGAAGCTTTCTTT.

This clonotype was counted between two and nine times. This CDR3 is CASSVVAGAHNEQFF. CDR3 coding DNA: TGTGCCAGCAGCGTAGTAGCGGGAGCCCACAATGAGCAGTTCTTC. The J gene is TRBJ2-1, the V gene TRBV9; 9 nucleotides agree with TRBD2. Germline V lookup: CDR1 SGDLS, CDR2 YYNGEE. The trim removed 0 bases at V and 5 bases at J, leaving 3 bases unmatched. The CDR3 length is 15 residues.

The chain carries TRBV9 and TRBJ1-2, with a possible D match to TRBD1 (5 bases). V was trimmed by 3 bases and J by 2 bases, leaving 11 bases between them. The germline V gene has CDR1 SGDLS and CDR2 YYNGEE. The CDR3 consists of 14 residues. The CDR3: CASSESGHNYGYTF. The CDR3 DNA sequence: TGTGCCAGCAGCGAATCCGGACACAACTATGGCTACACCTTC.

The V and J genes are TRBV28 and TRBJ1-2; TRBD1 matches at 7 bases. Per the germline V gene, CDR1 is MDHEN and CDR2 is SYDVKM. The CDR3 totals 15 residues. V trimming: 7 bases; J trimming: 4 bases; junction bases outside the gene matches: 12. In nucleotides, the CDR3 is TGTGCCAGCAATCCACTCAGACAGGGTAGCTATGGCTACACCTTC. Its translation: CASNPLRQGSYGYTF.